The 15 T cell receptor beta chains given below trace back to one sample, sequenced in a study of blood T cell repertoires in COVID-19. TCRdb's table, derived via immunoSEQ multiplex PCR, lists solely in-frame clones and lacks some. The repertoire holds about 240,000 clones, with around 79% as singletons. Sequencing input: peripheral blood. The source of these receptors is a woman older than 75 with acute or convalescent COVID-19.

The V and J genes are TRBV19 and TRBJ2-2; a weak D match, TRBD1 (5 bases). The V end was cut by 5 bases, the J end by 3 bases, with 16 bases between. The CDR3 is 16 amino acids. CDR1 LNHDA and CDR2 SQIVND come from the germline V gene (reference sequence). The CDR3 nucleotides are TGTGCCAGTAGTGCTCGTGGTAGGGGCTACACCGGGGAGCTGTTTTTT. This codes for CASSARGRGYTGELFF.

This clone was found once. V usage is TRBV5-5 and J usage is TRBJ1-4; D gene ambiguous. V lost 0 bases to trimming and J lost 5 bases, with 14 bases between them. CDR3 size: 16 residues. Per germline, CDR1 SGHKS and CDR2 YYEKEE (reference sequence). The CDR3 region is CASSLARSRFNEKLFF. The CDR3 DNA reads TGTGCCAGCAGCTTGGCCCGGAGTAGGTTCAATGAAAAACTGTTTTTT.

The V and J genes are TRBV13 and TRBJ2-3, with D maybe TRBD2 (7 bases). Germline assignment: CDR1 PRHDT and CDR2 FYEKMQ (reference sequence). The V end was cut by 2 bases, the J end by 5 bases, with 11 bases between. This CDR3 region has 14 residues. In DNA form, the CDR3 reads TGTGCCAGCAGCTTAAGGGGGGGCGGAGATACGCAGTATTTT. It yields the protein CASSLRGGGDTQYF.

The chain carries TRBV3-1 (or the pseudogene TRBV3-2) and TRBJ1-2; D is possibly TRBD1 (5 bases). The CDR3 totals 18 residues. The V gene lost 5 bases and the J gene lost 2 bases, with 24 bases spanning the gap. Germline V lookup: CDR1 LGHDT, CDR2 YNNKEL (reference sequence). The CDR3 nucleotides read TGTGCCAGCAGCAAGAAGCGGGGACGGGGGAACGGGAACTATGGCTACACCTTC. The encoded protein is CASSKKRGRGNGNYGYTF.

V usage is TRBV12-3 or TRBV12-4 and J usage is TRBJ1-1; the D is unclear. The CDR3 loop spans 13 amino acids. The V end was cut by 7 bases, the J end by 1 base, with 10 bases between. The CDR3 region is CASTLPGNTEAFF. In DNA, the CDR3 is TGTGCCAGCACCCTTCCGGGGAACACTGAAGCTTTCTTT.

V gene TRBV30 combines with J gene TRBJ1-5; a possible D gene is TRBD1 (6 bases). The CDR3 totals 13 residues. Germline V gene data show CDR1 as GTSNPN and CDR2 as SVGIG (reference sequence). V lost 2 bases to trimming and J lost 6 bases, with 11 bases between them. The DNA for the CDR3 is TGTGCCTGGAGTTCCGACAGGCCTCAGCCCCAGCATTTT. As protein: CAWSSDRPQPQHF.

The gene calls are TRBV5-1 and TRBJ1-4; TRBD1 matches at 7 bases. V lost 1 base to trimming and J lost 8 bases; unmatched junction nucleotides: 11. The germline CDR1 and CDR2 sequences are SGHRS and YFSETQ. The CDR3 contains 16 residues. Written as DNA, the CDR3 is TGCGCCAGCAGCTTGACACCCGGACAGGTGGGGGAAAAACTGTTTTTT. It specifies CASSLTPGQVGEKLFF.

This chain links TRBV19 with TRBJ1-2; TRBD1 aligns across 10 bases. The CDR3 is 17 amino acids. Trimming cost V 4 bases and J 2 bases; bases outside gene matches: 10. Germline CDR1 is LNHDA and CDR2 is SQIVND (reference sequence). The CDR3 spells CASSTYQRQGANYGYTF. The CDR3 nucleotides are TGTGCCAGTAGTACCTACCAACGACAGGGGGCAAACTATGGCTACACCTTC.

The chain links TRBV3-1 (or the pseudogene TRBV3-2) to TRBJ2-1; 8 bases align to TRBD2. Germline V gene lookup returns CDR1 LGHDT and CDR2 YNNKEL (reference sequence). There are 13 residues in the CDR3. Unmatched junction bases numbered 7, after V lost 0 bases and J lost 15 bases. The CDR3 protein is CASSQDQRGLGFF. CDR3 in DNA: TGTGCCAGCAGCCAAGACCAGCGGGGGCTGGGGTTCTTC.

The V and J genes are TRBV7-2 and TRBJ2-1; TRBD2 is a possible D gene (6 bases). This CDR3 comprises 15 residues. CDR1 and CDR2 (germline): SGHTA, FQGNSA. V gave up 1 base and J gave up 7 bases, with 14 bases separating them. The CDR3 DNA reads TGTGCCAGCAGCTTAGTGGTGTTGCGGGGTAATGAGCAGTTCTTC. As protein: CASSLVVLRGNEQFF.

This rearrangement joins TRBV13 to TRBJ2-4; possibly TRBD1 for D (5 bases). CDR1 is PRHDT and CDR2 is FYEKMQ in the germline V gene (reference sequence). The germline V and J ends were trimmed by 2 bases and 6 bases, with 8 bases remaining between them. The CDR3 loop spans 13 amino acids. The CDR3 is CASSLQGSNIQYF. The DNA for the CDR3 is TGTGCCAGCAGCTTACAGGGCTCAAACATTCAGTACTTC.

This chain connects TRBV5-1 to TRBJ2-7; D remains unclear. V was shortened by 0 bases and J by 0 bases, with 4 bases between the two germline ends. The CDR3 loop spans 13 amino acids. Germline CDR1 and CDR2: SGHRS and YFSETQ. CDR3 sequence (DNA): TGCGCCAGCAGCTTGGGTCGCTCCTACGAGCAGTACTTC. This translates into CASSLGRSYEQYF.

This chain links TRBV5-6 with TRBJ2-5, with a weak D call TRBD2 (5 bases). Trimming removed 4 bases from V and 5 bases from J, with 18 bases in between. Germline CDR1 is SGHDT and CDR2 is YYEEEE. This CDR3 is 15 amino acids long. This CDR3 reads CASSRPGSGWETQYF. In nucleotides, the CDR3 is TGTGCCAGCAGCCGTCCGGGGTCAGGTTGGGAGACCCAGTACTTC.

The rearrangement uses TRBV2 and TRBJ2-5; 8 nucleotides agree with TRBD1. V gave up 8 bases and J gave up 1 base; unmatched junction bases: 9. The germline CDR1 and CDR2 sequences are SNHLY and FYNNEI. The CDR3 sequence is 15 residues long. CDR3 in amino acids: CASVRTGLFQETQYF. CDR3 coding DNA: TGTGCCAGCGTGAGGACAGGGCTATTCCAAGAGACCCAGTACTTC.

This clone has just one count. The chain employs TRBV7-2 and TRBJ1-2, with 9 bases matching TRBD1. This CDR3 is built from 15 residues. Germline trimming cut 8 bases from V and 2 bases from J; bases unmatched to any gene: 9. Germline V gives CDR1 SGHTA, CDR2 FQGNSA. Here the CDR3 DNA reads TGTGCCAGCGGTCGGAGGGACAGGGCCAACTATGGCTACACCTTC. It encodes CASGRRDRANYGYTF.